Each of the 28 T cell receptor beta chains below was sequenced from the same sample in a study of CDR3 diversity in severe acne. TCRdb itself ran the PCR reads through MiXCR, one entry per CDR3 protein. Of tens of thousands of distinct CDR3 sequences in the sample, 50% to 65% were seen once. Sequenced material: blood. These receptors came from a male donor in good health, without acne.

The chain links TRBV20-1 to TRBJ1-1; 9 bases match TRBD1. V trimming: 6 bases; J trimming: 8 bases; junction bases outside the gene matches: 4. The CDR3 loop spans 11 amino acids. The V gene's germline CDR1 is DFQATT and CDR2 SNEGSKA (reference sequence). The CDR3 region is CSAEQGAEAFF. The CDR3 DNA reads TGCAGTGCGGAACAGGGGGCGGAAGCTTTCTTT.

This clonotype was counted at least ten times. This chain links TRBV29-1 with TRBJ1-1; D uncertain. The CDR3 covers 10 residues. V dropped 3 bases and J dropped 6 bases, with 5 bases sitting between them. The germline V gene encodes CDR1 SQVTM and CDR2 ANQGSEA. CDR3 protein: CSVDWAEAFF. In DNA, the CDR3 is TGCAGCGTTGACTGGGCTGAAGCTTTCTTT. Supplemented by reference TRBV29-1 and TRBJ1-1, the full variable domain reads SAVISQKPSRDICQRGTSLTIQCQVDSQVTMMFWYRQQPGQSLTLIATANQGSEATYESGFVIDKFPISRPNLTFSTLTVSNMSPEDSSIYLCSVDWAEAFFGQGTRLTVV.

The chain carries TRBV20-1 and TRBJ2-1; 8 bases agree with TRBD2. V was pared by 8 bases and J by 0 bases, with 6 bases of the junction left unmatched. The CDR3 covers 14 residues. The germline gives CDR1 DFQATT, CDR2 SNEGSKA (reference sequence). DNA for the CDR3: TGCAGTCTCCAACTAGCGGCCTCCTACAATGAGCAGTTCTTC. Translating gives CSLQLAASYNEQFF.

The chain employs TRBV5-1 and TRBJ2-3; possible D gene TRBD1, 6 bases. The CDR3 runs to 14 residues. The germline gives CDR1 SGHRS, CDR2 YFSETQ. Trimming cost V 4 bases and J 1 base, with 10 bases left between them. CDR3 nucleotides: TGCGCCAGCAGCACAGGGTTAGGCACAGATACGCAGTATTTT. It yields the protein CASSTGLGTDTQYF.

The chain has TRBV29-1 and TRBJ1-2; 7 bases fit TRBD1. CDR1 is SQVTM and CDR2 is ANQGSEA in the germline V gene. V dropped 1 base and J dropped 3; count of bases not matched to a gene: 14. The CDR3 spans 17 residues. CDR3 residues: CSVEVYNPRDSYYGYTF. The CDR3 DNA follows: TGCAGCGTTGAAGTATACAACCCCAGGGACAGCTACTATGGCTACACCTTC.

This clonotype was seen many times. The CDR3, as DNA: TGTGCCAGCAGCCAAGGGAGCTCTGGGGCCAACGTCCTGACTTTC. Residues: CASSQGSSGANVLTF. The chain recombines TRBV3-1 with TRBJ2-6; no definite D call. Germline CDR1 LGHDT, CDR2 YNNKEL (reference sequence). V dropped 1 base and J dropped 0 bases, with 4 bases sitting between them. The CDR3 runs 15 residues.

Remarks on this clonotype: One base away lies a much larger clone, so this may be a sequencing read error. CDR3 amino acids: CASSYGTGGEKMFF. In DNA, the CDR3 is TGTGCCAGCAGTTACGGGACAGGGGGAGAAAAAATGTTTTTT. J is TRBJ1-4 and V is TRBV28; the match to TRBD1 covers 11 bases. The CDR3 runs to 14 residues. The germline gives CDR1 MDHEN, CDR2 SYDVKM. The full variable domain, in which reference TRBV28 and TRBJ1-4 provide the parts outside the CDR3, is DVKVTQSSRYLVKRTGEKVFLECVQDMDHENMFWYRQDPGLGLRLIYFSYDVKMKEKGDIPEGYSVSREKKERFSLILESASTNQTSMYLCASSYGTGGEKMFFGSGTQLSVL.

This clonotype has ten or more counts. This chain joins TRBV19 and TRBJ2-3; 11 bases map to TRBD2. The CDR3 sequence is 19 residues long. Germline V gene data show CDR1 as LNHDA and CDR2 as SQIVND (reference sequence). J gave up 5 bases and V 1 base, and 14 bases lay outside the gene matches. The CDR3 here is CASSIGGLAGFFKLDTQYF. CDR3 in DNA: TGTGCCAGTAGTATAGGAGGACTAGCGGGCTTTTTTAAGTTAGATACGCAGTATTTT.

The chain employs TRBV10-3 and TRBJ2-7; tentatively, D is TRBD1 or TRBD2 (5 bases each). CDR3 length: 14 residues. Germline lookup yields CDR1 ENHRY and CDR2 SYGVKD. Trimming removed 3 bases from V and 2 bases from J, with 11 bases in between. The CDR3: CAISDGTYAYEQYF. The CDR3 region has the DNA TGTGCCATCAGTGATGGGACGTACGCCTACGAGCAGTACTTC.

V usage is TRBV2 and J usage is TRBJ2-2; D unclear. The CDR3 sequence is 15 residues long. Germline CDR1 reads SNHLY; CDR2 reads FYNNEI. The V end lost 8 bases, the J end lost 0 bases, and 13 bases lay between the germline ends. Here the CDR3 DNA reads TGTGCCAGCGGTTTCGGACCCGCGAACACCGGGGAGCTGTTTTTT. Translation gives CASGFGPANTGELFF.

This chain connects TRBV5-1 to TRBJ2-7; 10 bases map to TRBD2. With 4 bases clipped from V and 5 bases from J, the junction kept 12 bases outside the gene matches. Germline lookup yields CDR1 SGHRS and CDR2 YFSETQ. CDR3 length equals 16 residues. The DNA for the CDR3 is TGCGCCAGCAGCCCGGGGGAAATAGCGGGAGGTCACGAGCAGTACTTC. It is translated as CASSPGEIAGGHEQYF.

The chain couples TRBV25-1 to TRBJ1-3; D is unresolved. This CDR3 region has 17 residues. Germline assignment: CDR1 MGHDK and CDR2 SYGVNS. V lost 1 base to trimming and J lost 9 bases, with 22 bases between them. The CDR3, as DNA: TGTGCCAGCAGTGAATCTGTTTATCGGGGTCCTAGCGGCACCATATATTTT. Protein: CASSESVYRGPSGTIYF.

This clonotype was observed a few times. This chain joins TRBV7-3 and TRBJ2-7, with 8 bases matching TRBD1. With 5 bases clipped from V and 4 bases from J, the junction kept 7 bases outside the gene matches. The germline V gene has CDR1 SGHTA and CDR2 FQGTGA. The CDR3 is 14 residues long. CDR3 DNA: TGTGCCAGCAGCCCCGGGACAGGAGGGTACGAGCAGTACTTC. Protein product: CASSPGTGGYEQYF.

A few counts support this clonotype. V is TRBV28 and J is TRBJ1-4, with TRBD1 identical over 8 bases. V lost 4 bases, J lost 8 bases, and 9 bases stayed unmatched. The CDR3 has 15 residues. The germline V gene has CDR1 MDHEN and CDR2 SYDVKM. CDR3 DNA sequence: TGTGCCAGCAGTTCTCACTCAGGGGGCAGGGAAAAACTGTTTTTT. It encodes CASSSHSGGREKLFF.

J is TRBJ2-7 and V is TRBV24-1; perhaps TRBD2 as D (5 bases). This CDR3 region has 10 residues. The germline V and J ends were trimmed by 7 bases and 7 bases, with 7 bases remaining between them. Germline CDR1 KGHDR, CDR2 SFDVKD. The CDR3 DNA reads TGTGCCACCAGGCCGGGGGAGCAGTACTTC. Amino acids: CATRPGEQYF.

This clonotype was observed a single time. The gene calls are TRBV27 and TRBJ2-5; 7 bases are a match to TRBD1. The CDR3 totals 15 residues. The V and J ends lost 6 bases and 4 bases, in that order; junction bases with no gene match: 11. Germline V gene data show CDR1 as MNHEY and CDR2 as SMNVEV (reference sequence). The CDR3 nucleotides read TGTGCCAGCAGGGAATCCCTGACAGGGTTAGAGACCCAGTACTTC. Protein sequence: CASRESLTGLETQYF.

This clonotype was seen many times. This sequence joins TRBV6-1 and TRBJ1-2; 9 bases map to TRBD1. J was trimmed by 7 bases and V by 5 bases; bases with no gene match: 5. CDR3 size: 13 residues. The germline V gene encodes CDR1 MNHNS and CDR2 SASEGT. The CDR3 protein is CASSPWTGAGYTF. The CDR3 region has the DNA TGTGCCAGCAGTCCTTGGACAGGGGCTGGCTACACCTTC.

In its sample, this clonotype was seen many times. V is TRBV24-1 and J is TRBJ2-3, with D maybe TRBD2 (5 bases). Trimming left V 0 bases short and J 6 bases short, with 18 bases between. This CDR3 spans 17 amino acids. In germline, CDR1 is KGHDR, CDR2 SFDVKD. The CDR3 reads CATSDLTCQASRDTQYF. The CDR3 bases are TGTGCCACCAGTGATTTGACGTGCCAGGCTAGCAGGGATACGCAGTATTTT.

The DNA for the CDR3 is TGCAGCGTTGGCCTGACAGGGGACACTGAAGCTTTCTTT. Translated, it gives CSVGLTGDTEAFF. The gene calls are TRBV29-1 and TRBJ1-1; 8 bases line up with TRBD1. CDR3 length equals 13 residues. V dropped 4 bases and J dropped 3; count of bases not matched to a gene: 4. Per the germline V gene, CDR1 is SQVTM and CDR2 is ANQGSEA.

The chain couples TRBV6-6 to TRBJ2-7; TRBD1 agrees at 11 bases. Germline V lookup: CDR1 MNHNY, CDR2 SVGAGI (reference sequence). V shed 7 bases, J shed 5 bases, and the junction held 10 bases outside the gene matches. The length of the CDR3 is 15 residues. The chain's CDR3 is CASMLWDRGDNEQYF. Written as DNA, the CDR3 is TGTGCCAGCATGCTTTGGGACAGGGGGGATAACGAGCAGTACTTC.

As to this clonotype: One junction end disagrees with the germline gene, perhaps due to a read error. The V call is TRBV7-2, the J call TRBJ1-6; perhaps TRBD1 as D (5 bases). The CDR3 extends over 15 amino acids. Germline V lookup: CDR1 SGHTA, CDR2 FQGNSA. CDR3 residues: CASRPKTVLHSPLRF. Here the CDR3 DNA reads TGTGCCAGCAGACCCAAGACAGTGCTCCATTCACCCCTCCGCTTT.

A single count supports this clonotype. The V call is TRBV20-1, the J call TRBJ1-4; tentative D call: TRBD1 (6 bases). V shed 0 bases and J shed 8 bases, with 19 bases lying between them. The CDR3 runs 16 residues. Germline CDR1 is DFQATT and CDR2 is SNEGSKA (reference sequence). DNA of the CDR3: TGCAGTGCTAGAGAACCTAGCGGGGGGGCCAGCGAAAAACTGTTTTTT. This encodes CSAREPSGGASEKLFF.

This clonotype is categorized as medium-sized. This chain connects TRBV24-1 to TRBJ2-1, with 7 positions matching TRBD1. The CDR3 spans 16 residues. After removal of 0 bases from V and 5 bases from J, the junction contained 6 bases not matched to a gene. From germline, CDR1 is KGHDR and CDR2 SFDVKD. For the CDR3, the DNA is TGTGCCACCAGTGATTTGACGGAGACAGGGCACAATGAGCAGTTCTTC. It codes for CATSDLTETGHNEQFF.

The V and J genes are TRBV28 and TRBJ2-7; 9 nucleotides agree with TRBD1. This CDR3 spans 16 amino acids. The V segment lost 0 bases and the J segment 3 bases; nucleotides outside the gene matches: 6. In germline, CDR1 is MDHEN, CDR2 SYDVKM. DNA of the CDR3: TGTGCCAGCAGTTTATGGGACAGGGGATATGGCTACGAGCAGTACTTC. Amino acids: CASSLWDRGYGYEQYF.

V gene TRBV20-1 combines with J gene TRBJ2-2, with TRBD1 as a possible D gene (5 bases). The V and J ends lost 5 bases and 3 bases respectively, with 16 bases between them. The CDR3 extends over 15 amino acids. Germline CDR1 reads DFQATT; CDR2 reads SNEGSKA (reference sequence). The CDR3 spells CSAFREYEYTGELFF. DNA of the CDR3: TGCAGTGCTTTCAGGGAATACGAATACACCGGGGAGCTGTTTTTT.

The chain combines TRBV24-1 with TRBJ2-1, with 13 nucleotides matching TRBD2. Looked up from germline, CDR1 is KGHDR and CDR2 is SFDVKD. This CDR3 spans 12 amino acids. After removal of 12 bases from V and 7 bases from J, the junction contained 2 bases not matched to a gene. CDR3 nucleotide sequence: TGTGCCCCGACTAGCGGGGGGAATGAGCAGTTCTTC. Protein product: CAPTSGGNEQFF.

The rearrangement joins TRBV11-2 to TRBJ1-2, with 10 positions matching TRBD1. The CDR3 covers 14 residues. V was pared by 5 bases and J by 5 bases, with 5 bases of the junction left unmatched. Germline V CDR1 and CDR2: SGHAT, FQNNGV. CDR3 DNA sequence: TGTGCCAGCAGCCTCGGACAGGGGGGGTATGGCTACACCTTC. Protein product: CASSLGQGGYGYTF.

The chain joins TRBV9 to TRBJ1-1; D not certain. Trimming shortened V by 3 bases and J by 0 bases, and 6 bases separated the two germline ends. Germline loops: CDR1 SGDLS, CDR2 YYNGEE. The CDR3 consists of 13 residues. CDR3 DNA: TGTGCCAGCAGCGAGACATTGAACACTGAAGCTTTCTTT. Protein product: CASSETLNTEAFF.